The 4 T cell receptor beta chains listed next were all sequenced from one sample in a study of cytomegalovirus exposure and HLA in healthy donors. This PCR relied on a set of 60 Vbeta primers and 13 Jbeta primers. This table comes from immunoSEQ multiplex PCR, and its TCRdb copy is limited to in-frame clones, with some not included. The data show some 69,000 clones, around 85% seen once. The specimen was PBMCs. The origin of the receptors is a woman under 40 in good health and CMV-seronegative.

For this clone: At the DNA level, this CDR3 is encoded by other sequences in the same sample as well. CDR3 loop: CAWSVSGEAFF. The DNA of the CDR3 is TGTGCCTGGAGTGTATCAGGTGAAGCTTTCTTT. The chain links TRBV30 to TRBJ1-1; D not resolved. The CDR3 sequence is 11 residues long. V was pared by 0 bases and J by 7 bases, with 6 bases between. The germline V gene has CDR1 GTSNPN and CDR2 SVGIG (reference sequence).

The rearrangement links TRBV2 to TRBJ2-5; no clear D. The CDR3 is 12 amino acids. The V and J ends lost 3 bases and 5 bases respectively, with 7 bases between them. Germline CDR1 SNHLY, CDR2 FYNNEI. CDR3 sequence reads: CASSEMRETQYF. DNA for the CDR3: TGTGCCAGCAGTGAGATGAGGGAGACCCAGTACTTC.

This clone was observed once. The chain combines TRBV7-8 with TRBJ2-3; 7 nucleotides match TRBD2. Germline CDR1 and CDR2: SGHVS and FQNEAQ. This CDR3 is built from 17 residues. Trimming removed 5 bases from V and 1 base from J; junction bases left unmatched: 12. CDR3 nucleotide sequence: TGTGCCAGCAGCCCCCGCCCGACTAGCTTTGGCACAGATACGCAGTATTTT. Encoded protein: CASSPRPTSFGTDTQYF.

This clone was seen only a few times. The V gene is TRBV7-3, the J gene TRBJ2-1; 8 positions agree with TRBD2. Unmatched junction bases numbered 3, after V lost 2 bases and J lost 0 bases. The CDR3 consists of 16 residues. Germline V gives CDR1 SGHTA, CDR2 FQGTGA. In DNA, the CDR3 is TGTGCCAGCAGCTTATTAAGCGGGAGCTCCTACAATGAGCAGTTCTTC. It codes for CASSLLSGSSYNEQFF. Full variable domain (remainder filled in from reference TRBV7-3 and TRBJ2-1): GAGVSQTPSNKVTEKGKYVELRCDPISGHTALYWYRQSLGQGPEFLIYFQGTGAADDSGLPNDRFFAVRPEGSVSTLKIQRTERGDSAVYLCASSLLSGSSYNEQFFGPGTRLTVL.